This is a list of T cell receptor beta chains from one sample in a study of T cells in Graves' hyperthyroidism and ophthalmopathy. MiXCR, applied by TCRdb to the multiplex PCR reads, yields one record per CDR3 protein. The table has roughly 510,000 distinct CDR3 sequences, less than 25% seen once; the top ten hold 26%. Input material: blood. These receptors all stem from a man younger than 35 with Graves' hyperthyroidism. Each CDR3 is given with its conserved first and last residue.

>TRBV11-2|TRBJ2-5
CASSLGATTGEETQYF
>TRBV10-3|TRBJ1-2
CAISESQGAVNYGYTF
>TRBV4-1|TRBJ2-5
CASSQDQETQYF
>TRBV6-1|TRBJ1-2
CASTAFTGNGYTF
>TRBV6-5|TRBJ1-5
CASRGTGVADSNQPQHF
>TRBV4-1|TRBJ2-2
CASSRGQANTGELFF
>TRBV6-1|TRBJ2-2
CASSDLITGELFF
>TRBV28|TRBJ2-7
CASSFSFSGRYEQYF
>TRBV5-6|TRBJ2-7
CASSIGGTGSYEQYF
>TRBV24-1|TRBJ1-5
CATSDHRGLGNQPQHF
>TRBV5-4|TRBJ2-7
CASSLGPGQEYEQYF
>TRBV6-5|TRBJ1-5
CASSYDRGFQPQHF
>TRBV12-3/TRBV12-4|TRBJ2-7
CASSYFLGAYEQYF
>TRBV13|TRBJ2-5
CASSQTGGEETQYF
>TRBV7-2|TRBJ1-1
CASSRARLNTEAFF
>TRBV6-1|TRBJ1-5
CASSGNRDQPQHF
>TRBV6-5|TRBJ1-5
CASSWKGDQPQHF
>TRBV5-1|TRBJ2-5
CASSFQGLAGAETQYF
>TRBV5-1|TRBJ2-7
CASRPRTEPTYEQYF
>TRBV6-1|TRBJ1-5
CASSRGRDQPQHF
>TRBV6-1|TRBJ2-3
CASSESSETDTQYF
>TRBV19|TRBJ2-7
CASSAGTGSTYEQYF
>TRBV29-1|TRBJ1-1
CSVVLDSIMNTEAFF
>TRBV5-6|TRBJ1-2
CASSKGTGRRYGYTF
>TRBV5-6|TRBJ2-7
CASSIRDYEQYF
>TRBV2|TRBJ2-7
CASRDTGFYEQYF
>TRBV5-1|TRBJ2-2
CASSPGSVLNTGELFF
>TRBV20-1|TRBJ1-3
CSARASGSDTIYF
>TRBV20-1|TRBJ1-1
CSARVTAGTEAFF
>TRBV28|TRBJ2-5
CASRRFPGYQETQYF
>TRBV18|TRBJ1-2
CASSPGRDGYTF
>TRBV24-1|TRBJ1-5
CATATGSQPQHF
>TRBV7-9|TRBJ1-2
CASSLLGDHGYTF
>TRBV4-1|TRBJ2-7
CASSPREGGYEQYF
>TRBV29-1|TRBJ2-7
CSVGQTYEQYF
>TRBV12-3/TRBV12-4|TRBJ1-1
CASTGPRGKNEAFF
>TRBV7-9|TRBJ1-2
CASATGYGYTF